The source of this T cell receptor (beta chain) is a study of blood T cells in healthy people across ages. Study observations and caveats: Among T cells, TCR beta diversity per million cells dropped roughly linearly as age rose. Long-lived and aged donors differed, with more naive CD4+ cells and higher diversity in the long-lived.

The authors ran a second PCR of about 6 to 11 cycles using a sample-barcoded 5' primer and a J-beta primer mix. CDR3-containing paired-end reads numbered at least 3 million in each sample. Via MiXCR, TCRdb re-called the 5' RACE reads, giving one row per CDR3 protein. The table lists under 2,000,000 distinct CDR3 sequences, around half of them singletons. As to this clonotype: What it binds is unknown.

In germline, CDR1 is SEHNR, CDR2 FQNEAQ (reference sequence). The CDR3 sequence is 15 residues long. V dropped 1 base and J dropped 5 bases, with 11 bases sitting between them. Each sample used at least 6 million PBMCs. The rearrangement links TRBV7-9 to TRBJ2-2; D is unresolved. This clonotype originated in a woman between 35 and 50 years old in good health. What was sequenced was blood. The CDR3 sequence: CASSLGRSITGELFF. CDR3 bases: TGTGCCAGCAGCTTAGGTCGGAGCATTACCGGGGAGCTGTTTTTT.